The source of this T cell receptor (beta chain) is a study of blood T cells in healthy people across ages (dated by TCRdb to the mid-2010s). About the study as a whole: Template switching captured roughly one uniquely barcoded TCR beta cDNA molecule per two T cells in model experiments. To avoid experimental bias, donors of different ages were randomly spread across the sequencing lanes. Using the same blood draw, the study looked at two additional independent replicas of 1 million unique cDNA reads for two donors, one aged 18 to 30 and the other aged 80 or older. The donors were split into four age groups: young (average about 16 years), middle-aged (about 40), aged (62) and long-lived (under 90). The study measured age-related changes in TCR beta repertoire diversity using deep sequencing normalized with unique cDNA molecular identifiers.

Only a few counts were recorded for this clonotype. Its cognate antigen has yet to be identified. No clone much larger than this one lies a single base away; base qualities are absent. The CDR3 has 13 amino acids, counting the end cysteine and phenylalanine. Only the CDR3 part of the read is kept: 39 bases, read in frame from the first base. V lost 7 bases and J lost 8 bases; the stretch between them is 14 bases long. What the authors observed across the whole study: Compared with the aged group, the long-lived group had more naive CD4+ T cells, fewer expanded clones and increased TCR diversity, suggesting age selection. As age increased, observed TCR beta diversity per million T cells dropped in a roughly linear way, and a significant reduction was already evident by age about 40. Because donor CMV infection status was unknown, age-related changes in expanded clonotypes were potentially confounded. Observed TCR beta diversity correlated strongly with the percentage of naive T cells measured by flow cytometry. Estimates of total diversity based on one million sequenced T cells were considered lower bounds and underestimates. Conclusive comparison of naive and antigen-experienced compartments was prevented by the profiling of bulk unsorted PBMCs.

The method was 5' RACE. Sequencing was performed on an Illumina HiSeq 2500. A second PCR of 7 to 11 cycles was run with a J-beta primer mix and a sample-barcoded 5' primer. A unique molecular identifier was introduced onto each TCR beta cDNA molecule by a template-switch 5' adaptor carrying 12 random nucleotides. Each sample yielded at least 3 million CDR3-containing paired-end reads. All of the RNA was converted into first-strand cDNA using the Mint cDNA synthesis kit, with a TRBC-specific oligonucleotide serving as the primer. Following uracil-DNA glycosylase treatment, a first 18-cycle PCR with universal primers M1SS and BC2_uni_R was performed on all cDNA. Under the source paper's analysis protocol: Each sample was normalized by randomly selecting 1 million high-quality reads, each carrying a distinct molecular identifier. Instead of being binned into consensus sequences, reads with shared molecular identifiers were discarded. MiTCR, set to a Q25 quality threshold and the strictest error-elimination algorithm, was used for CDR3 identification, clonotype clustering and error correction. Lower-bound total TCR beta diversity was estimated with a nonparametric unseen species model using Euler transformation. TCRdb applied fastp at Q25 and MiXCR to the public reads, then kept only in-frame beta chains. Each CDR3 protein gets just one entry, which takes the most common genes and DNA from the rows behind it. TCRdb, not the authors, supplied the V and J calls. The sample has 800,000 to 1,000,000 distinct CDR3 sequences on record, around 49% of them singletons. The biggest ten clones account for roughly 13% of the sample.

The roughly 39 donors, aged about 6 to 90 years, were systemically healthy Caucasian individuals from Russia. Roughly 11 milliliters of peripheral blood were drawn from each donor into EDTA-treated Vacutainer tubes. PBMCs were isolated by Ficoll-Paque density-gradient centrifugation, with at least 7 million obtained per sample. Trizol reagent was used to extract total RNA from PBMCs, with at least 6 micrograms per sample. The percentages of naive CD45RAhigh/CD27high T cells were determined by flow cytometry on a PBMC aliquot from every donor. The receptor was isolated from a man younger than 45 in good health. The sequence links TRBV12-3 or TRBV12-4 to TRBJ1-4; no D gene call is confident. What was sequenced was blood. The CDR3 protein: CASTLGGREKLFF. The DNA sequence follows: TGTGCCAGCACCCTGGGAGGTCGCGAAAAACTGTTTTTT.